This TCR beta chain stems from a study of sequential checkpoint blockade in melanoma. About the research overall: After both sequences, patients received maintenance nivolumab.

The CDR3 consists of 15 residues. CDR1 and CDR2 from the germline V gene are MGHRA and YSYEKL. J was trimmed by 3 bases and V by 6 bases; bases with no gene match: 8. Specified treatment: randomized to nivolumab then ipilimumab (arm A) or the reverse (arm B). From thawed PBMCs, live CD3+CD8+ cells negative for CD19 and CD56 were sorted. Clones were read by immunoSEQ multiplex PCR, and TCRdb kept only the in-frame ones, dropping some. The sample carries about 12,000 clones, less than 75% recorded once. The material sequenced was CD8+ T cells sorted from blood (inferred from file names), taken from a patient given nivolumab and ipilimumab in sequence. This clonotype originated in a human donor with melanoma. This rearrangement joins TRBV4-1 to TRBJ2-5, with 9 bases fitting TRBD2. The CDR3 loop reads CASSVRGREEETQYF. In DNA, the CDR3 is TGCGCCAGCAGTGTCCGCGGGAGGGAAGAAGAGACCCAGTACTTC.